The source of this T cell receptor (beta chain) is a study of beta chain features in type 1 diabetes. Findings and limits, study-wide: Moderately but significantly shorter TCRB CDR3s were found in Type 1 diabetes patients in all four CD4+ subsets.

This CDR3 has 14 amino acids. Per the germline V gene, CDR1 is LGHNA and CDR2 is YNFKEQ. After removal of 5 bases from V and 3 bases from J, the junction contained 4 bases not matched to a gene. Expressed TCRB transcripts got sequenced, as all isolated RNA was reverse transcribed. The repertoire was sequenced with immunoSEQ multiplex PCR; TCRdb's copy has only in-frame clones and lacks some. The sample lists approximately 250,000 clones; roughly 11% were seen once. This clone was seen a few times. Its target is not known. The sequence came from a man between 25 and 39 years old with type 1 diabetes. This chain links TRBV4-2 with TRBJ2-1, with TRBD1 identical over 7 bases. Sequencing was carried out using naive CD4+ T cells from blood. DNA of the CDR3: TGTGCCAGCAGCTCCGGGACAGTCTACAATGAGCAGTTCTTC. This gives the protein CASSSGTVYNEQFF.